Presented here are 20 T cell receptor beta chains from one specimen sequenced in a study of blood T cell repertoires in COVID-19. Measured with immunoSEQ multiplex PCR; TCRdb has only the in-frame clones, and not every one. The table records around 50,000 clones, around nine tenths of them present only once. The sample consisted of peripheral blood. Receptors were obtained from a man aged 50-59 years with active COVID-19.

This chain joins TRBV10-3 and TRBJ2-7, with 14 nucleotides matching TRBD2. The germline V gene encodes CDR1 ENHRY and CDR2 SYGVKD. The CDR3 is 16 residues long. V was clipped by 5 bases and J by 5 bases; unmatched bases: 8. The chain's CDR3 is CAISPTSGRAGHEQYF. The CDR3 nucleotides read TGTGCCATCAGTCCGACTAGCGGGAGGGCCGGCCACGAGCAGTACTTC.

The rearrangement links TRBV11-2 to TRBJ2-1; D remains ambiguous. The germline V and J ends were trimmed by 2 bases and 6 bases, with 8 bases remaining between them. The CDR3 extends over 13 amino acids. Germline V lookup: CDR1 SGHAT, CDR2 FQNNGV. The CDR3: CASSLSAGNEQFF. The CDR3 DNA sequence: TGTGCCAGCAGCTTATCAGCAGGCAATGAGCAGTTCTTC.

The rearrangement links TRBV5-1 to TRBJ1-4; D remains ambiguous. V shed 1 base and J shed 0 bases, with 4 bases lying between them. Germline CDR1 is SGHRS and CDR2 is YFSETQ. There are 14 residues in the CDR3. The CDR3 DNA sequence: TGCGCCAGCAGCTTGTCAACAACTAATGAAAAACTGTTTTTT. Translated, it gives CASSLSTTNEKLFF.

CDR3 amino acids: CASSFRTGIGDTIYF. In DNA form, the CDR3 reads TGTGCCAGCAGCTTCCGGACAGGTATCGGGGACACCATATATTTT. V gene TRBV11-3 combines with J gene TRBJ1-3, with TRBD1 matching over 7 bases. The V segment lost 3 bases and the J segment 8 bases; nucleotides outside the gene matches: 10. The germline V gene has CDR1 SGHNT and CDR2 YENEEA. This CDR3 has 15 residues.

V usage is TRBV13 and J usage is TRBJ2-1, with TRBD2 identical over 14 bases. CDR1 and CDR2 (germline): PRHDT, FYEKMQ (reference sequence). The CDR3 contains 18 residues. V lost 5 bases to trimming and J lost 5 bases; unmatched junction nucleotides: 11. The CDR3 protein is CASSPIFLGLAGDNEQFF. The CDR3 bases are TGTGCCAGCAGCCCAATCTTCTTGGGACTAGCGGGAGACAATGAGCAGTTCTTC.

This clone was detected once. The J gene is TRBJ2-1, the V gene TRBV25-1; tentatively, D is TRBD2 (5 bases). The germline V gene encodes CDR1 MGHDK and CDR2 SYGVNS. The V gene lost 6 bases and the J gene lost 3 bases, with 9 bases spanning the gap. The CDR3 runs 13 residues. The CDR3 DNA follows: TGTGCCAGCAGCGGGGAGAACTACAATGAGCAGTTCTTC. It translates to CASSGENYNEQFF.

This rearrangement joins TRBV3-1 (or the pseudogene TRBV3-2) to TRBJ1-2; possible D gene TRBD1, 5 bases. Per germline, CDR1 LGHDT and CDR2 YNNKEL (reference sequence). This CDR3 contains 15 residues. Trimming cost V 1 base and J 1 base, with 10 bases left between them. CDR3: CASSQGIGGNYGYTF. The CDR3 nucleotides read TGTGCCAGCAGCCAAGGAATCGGGGGTAACTATGGCTACACCTTC.

The CDR3 nucleotides read TGTGCCAGCAGGCCGGGACAGGGGACAGATACGCAGTATTTT. Translating it yields CASRPGQGTDTQYF. This sequence joins TRBV5-4 and TRBJ2-3, with TRBD1 matching 10 bases. This CDR3 is built from 14 residues. J was trimmed by 3 bases and V by 5 bases; bases with no gene match: 3. Germline-derived CDR1 and CDR2 are SGHNT and YYREEE (reference sequence).

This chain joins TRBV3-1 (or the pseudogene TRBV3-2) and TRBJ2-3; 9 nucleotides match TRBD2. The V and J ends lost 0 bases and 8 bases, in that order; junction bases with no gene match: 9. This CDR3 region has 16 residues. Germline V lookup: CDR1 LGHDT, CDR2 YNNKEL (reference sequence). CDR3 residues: CASSQDPGGGAGTQYF. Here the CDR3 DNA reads TGTGCCAGCAGCCAAGATCCCGGCGGGGGGGCTGGTACGCAGTATTTT.

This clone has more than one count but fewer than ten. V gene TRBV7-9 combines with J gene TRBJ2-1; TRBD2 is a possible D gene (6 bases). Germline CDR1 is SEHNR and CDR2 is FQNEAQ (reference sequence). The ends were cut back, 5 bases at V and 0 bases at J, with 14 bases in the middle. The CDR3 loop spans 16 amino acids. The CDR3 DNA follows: TGTGCCAGCAGCCGTCGGGCGGGGAGCTCCTACAATGAGCAGTTCTTC. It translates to CASSRRAGSSYNEQFF. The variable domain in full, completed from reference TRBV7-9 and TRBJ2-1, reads DTGVSQNPRHKITKRGQNVTFRCDPISEHNRLYWYRQTLGQGPEFLTYFQNEAQLEKSRLLSDRFSAERPKGSFSTLEIQRTEQGDSAMYLCASSRRAGSSYNEQFFGPGTRLTVL.

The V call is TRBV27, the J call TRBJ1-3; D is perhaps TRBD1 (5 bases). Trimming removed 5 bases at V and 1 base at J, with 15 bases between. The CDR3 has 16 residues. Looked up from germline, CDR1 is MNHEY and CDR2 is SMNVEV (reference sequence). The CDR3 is CASSPQGAGSGNTIYF. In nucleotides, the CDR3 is TGTGCCAGCAGTCCTCAAGGGGCGGGGTCTGGAAACACCATATATTTT.

The CDR3 region has the DNA TGTGCCAGCAGCTTGGCACGGTACAATTCACCCCTCCACTTT. This codes for CASSLARYNSPLHF. This sequence joins TRBV5-6 and TRBJ1-6; D remains ambiguous. Trimming removed 0 bases from V and 7 bases from J, with 8 bases in between. Looked up from germline, CDR1 is SGHDT and CDR2 is YYEEEE. This CDR3 spans 14 amino acids.

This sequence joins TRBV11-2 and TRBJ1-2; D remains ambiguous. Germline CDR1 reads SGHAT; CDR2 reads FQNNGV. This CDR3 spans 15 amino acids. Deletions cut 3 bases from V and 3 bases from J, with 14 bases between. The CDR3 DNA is TGTGCCAGCAGCTTTATTGTTACAGCCGACTATGGCTACACCTTC. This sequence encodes CASSFIVTADYGYTF.

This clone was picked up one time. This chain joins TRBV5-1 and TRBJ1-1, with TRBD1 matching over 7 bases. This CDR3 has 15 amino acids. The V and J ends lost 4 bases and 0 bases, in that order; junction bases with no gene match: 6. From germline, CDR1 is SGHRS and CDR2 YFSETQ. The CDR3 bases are TGCGCCAGCAGCCCACAGGGGTTCATGAACACTGAAGCTTTCTTT. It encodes CASSPQGFMNTEAFF.

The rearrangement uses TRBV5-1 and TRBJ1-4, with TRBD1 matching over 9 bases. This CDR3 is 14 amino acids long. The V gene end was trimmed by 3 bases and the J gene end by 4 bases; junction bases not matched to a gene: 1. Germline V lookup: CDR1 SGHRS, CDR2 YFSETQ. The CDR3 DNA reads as TGCGCCAGCAGCTGGGACAGGGTTAATGAAAAACTGTTTTTT. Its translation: CASSWDRVNEKLFF.

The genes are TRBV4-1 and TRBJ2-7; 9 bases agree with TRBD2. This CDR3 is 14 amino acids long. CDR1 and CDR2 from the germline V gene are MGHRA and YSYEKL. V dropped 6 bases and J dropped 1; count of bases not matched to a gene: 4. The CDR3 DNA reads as TGCGCCAGCAGGCGGGAGGGGGGTTCCTACGAGCAGTACTTC. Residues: CASRREGGSYEQYF.

CDR3 loop: CASSYNTGGNEKLFF. CDR3 in DNA: TGTGCCAGCAGTTATAACACAGGGGGCAATGAAAAACTGTTTTTT. The gene calls are TRBV6-5 and TRBJ1-4; TRBD1 agrees at 9 bases. After removal of 3 bases from V and 5 bases from J, the junction contained 4 bases not matched to a gene. Germline V lookup: CDR1 MNHEY, CDR2 SVGAGI. This CDR3 region has 15 residues.

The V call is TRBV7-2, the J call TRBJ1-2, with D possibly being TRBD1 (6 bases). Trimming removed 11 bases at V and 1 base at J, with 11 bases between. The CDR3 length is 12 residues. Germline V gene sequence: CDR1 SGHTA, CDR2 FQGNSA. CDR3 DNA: TGTGCCGTCCAACAGGGTAACTATGGCTACACCTTC. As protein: CAVQQGNYGYTF.

This CDR3 reads CASSRDRAGTDTQYF. The CDR3, as DNA: TGTGCCAGCAGTAGGGACAGGGCGGGTACAGATACGCAGTATTTT. This chain connects TRBV6-5 to TRBJ2-3; 9 bases line up with TRBD1. Germline CDR1 reads MNHEY; CDR2 reads SVGAGI. There are 15 residues in the CDR3. With V trimmed by 5 bases and J by 3 bases, 6 bases remained unmatched.

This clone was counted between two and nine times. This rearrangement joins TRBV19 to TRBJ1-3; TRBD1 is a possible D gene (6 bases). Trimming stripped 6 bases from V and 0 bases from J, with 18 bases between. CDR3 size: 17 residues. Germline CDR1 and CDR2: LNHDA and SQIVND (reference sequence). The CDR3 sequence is CASRDKPQGLSGNTIYF. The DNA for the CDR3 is TGTGCCAGTAGAGACAAACCACAGGGCCTCTCTGGAAACACCATATATTTT.